The clone carrying this T cell receptor beta chain was observed many times. This record belongs to a study of Graves' ophthalmopathy and Graves' hyperthyroidism. Clinicians made diagnoses from clinical symptoms, serum thyroxine, TRAb, thyroid ultrasound and orbital computed tomography. Researchers took RNA transcripts and amplified TCR beta CDR3 regions from them. Second-round multiplex PCR followed a first-round RT-PCR using HTBI primers. One entry per CDR3 protein results from TCRdb running MiXCR on the multiplex PCR reads. The profile shows 500,000 to 800,000 distinct CDR3 sequences, roughly 39% of them singletons. This receptor was taken from an adult man with Graves' ophthalmopathy. Material: peripheral blood.

DNA for the CDR3: TGTGCCAGCGGTGGGGAGTATAAGGGCTATGGCTACACCTTC. This encodes CASGGEYKGYGYTF. V usage is TRBV27 and J usage is TRBJ1-2; D is unresolved. Germline V gene data show CDR1 as MNHEY and CDR2 as SMNVEV (reference sequence). This CDR3 has 14 amino acids. The V gene lost 8 bases and the J gene lost 4 bases, with 17 bases spanning the gap.